Below, 7 T cell receptor beta chains from the same sample are listed, as sequenced in a study of cytomegalovirus exposure and HLA in healthy donors. The PCR had 60 Vbeta and 13 Jbeta primers. Clones were sequenced by immunoSEQ multiplex PCR, and TCRdb holds only the in-frame ones, with some missing. The table lists around 300,000 clones, 70% to 90% of them singletons. Input material: PBMCs. These TCRs come from a woman between 35 and 50 years old in good health and CMV-seropositive.

A word on this clone: Other DNA sequences from this sample encode an identical CDR3 as well. The gene calls are TRBV5-8 and TRBJ1-1; TRBD1 matches at 8 bases. V shed 5 bases, J shed 2 bases, and the junction held 2 bases outside the gene matches. Germline CDR1 and CDR2: SGHTS and YDEGEE. The CDR3 contains 13 residues. The CDR3 DNA sequence: TGTGCCAGCAGAGACAGGGGAAACACTGAAGCTTTCTTT. It specifies CASRDRGNTEAFF. The full variable domain, completed using reference TRBV5-8 and TRBJ1-1, is EAGVTQSPTHLIKTRGQQATLRCSPISGHTSVYWYQQALGLGLQFLLWYDEGEERNRGNFPPRFSGRQFPNYSSELNVNALELEDSALYLCASRDRGNTEAFFGQGTRLTVV.

This chain connects TRBV29-1 to TRBJ1-1, with 7 nucleotides matching TRBD1. V trimming: 8 bases; J trimming: 3 bases; junction bases outside the gene matches: 3. The CDR3 has 11 residues. Per the germline V gene, CDR1 is SQVTM and CDR2 is ANQGSEA. In nucleotides, the CDR3 is TGCAGCTCCAGGGGGGACACTGAAGCTTTCTTT. Its protein product is CSSRGDTEAFF.

The chain is built from TRBV5-6 and TRBJ2-7; 11 bases are shared with TRBD2. The CDR3 totals 17 residues. Looked up from germline, CDR1 is SGHDT and CDR2 is YYEEEE. After removal of 4 bases from V and 0 bases from J, the junction contained 9 bases not matched to a gene. The CDR3 is CASSLPWTSGRSYEQYF. The CDR3 nucleotides read TGTGCCAGCAGCCTCCCATGGACTAGCGGGCGCTCCTACGAGCAGTACTTC. Full variable domain (rest looked up from reference TRBV5-6 and TRBJ2-7): DAGVTQSPTHLIKTRGQQVTLRCSPKSGHDTVSWYQQALGQGPQFIFQYYEEEERQRGNFPDRFSGHQFPNYSSELNVNALLLGDSALYLCASSLPWTSGRSYEQYFGPGTRLTVT.

The chain links TRBV6-5 to TRBJ1-5, with D hard to call. V dropped 5 bases and J dropped 9 bases, with 14 bases sitting between them. This CDR3 region has 13 residues. CDR1 is MNHEY, CDR2 SVGAGI, per germline. CDR3 in DNA: TGTGCCAGCAGTCCCGAGGGAGACCTGCCCCAGCATTTT. This encodes CASSPEGDLPQHF.

This clone was seen a handful of times. The rearrangement links TRBV28 to TRBJ1-5, with 8 bases fitting TRBD1. The trim removed 3 bases at V and 5 bases at J, leaving 9 bases unmatched. This CDR3 is 16 amino acids long. Germline values: CDR1 MDHEN, CDR2 SYDVKM. The CDR3 bases are TGTGCCAGCAGTTTCACGGACAGGGAGGGGGATCAGCCCCAGCATTTT. This codes for CASSFTDREGDQPQHF.

The V gene is TRBV9, the J gene TRBJ2-2; 12 nucleotides match TRBD2. CDR1 is SGDLS, CDR2 YYNGEE, per germline. J was trimmed by 4 bases and V by 3 bases; bases with no gene match: 4. CDR3 length: 16 amino acids. CDR3: CASSAASGRATGELFF. The CDR3 DNA reads as TGTGCCAGCAGCGCCGCTAGCGGGAGGGCCACCGGGGAGCTGTTTTTT.

V gene TRBV4-3 combines with J gene TRBJ2-2; a weak D match, TRBD2 (6 bases). CDR1 LGHNA and CDR2 YSLEER come from the germline V gene. V was shortened by 1 base and J by 5 bases, with 11 bases between the two germline ends. The CDR3 has 15 amino acids. The CDR3 nucleotides are TGCGCCAGCAGCCAAGCGGGAGTGTGGACCGGGGAGCTGTTTTTT. Its translation is CASSQAGVWTGELFF.